This is a list of T cell receptor beta chains from one sample in a study of blood T cell repertoires in COVID-19. Profiled with immunoSEQ multiplex PCR; TCRdb holds only in-frame clones, not every one. The sample has approximately 170,000 clones, roughly 84% seen once. Sequenced: peripheral blood. Source of these receptors: a human donor with acute or convalescent COVID-19. The donor label of this sample is uncertain. Each CDR3 is given with its conserved first and last residue. D genes are given only for firm matches. Size is omitted from some rows. Given values are once, few, many or a class for expanded clones.

size: .; J: TRBJ2-5; D: TRBD1; V: TRBV19; DNA: TGTGCCAGTAGTATAGGGGGACAGGCTCAAGAGACCCAGTACTTC; CDR3: CASSIGGQAQETQYF
size: .; J: TRBJ1-1; D: TRBD1; V: TRBV11-2; DNA: TGTGCCAGCAGCCAGGGAAGGGGGCCGGACACTGAAGCTTTCTTT; CDR3: CASSQGRGPDTEAFF
size: .; J: TRBJ1-6; D: .; V: TRBV9; DNA: TGTGCCAGCAGCCCGCGCTCGGATTCACCCCTCCACTTT; CDR3: CASSPRSDSPLHF
size: few; J: TRBJ1-1; D: TRBD1; V: TRBV10-2; DNA: TGCGCCAGCAGCCAACAGGGGAGGACTGAAGCTTTCTTT; CDR3: CASSQQGRTEAFF
size: once; J: TRBJ2-1; D: TRBD2; V: TRBV10-2; DNA: TGCGCCAGCCGGGGAACTAGCGGCTACAATGAGCAGTTCTTC; CDR3: CASRGTSGYNEQFF
size: .; J: TRBJ1-2; D: .; V: TRBV10-3; DNA: TGTGCCATCAGTGAGGTCCGCACAGGAGATGGCTACACCTTC; CDR3: CAISEVRTGDGYTF
size: few; J: TRBJ1-2; D: .; V: TRBV12-3/TRBV12-4; DNA: TGTGCCAGCAGTTTAGCAGGGGCCGGGGGCTACACCTTC; CDR3: CASSLAGAGGYTF
size: .; J: TRBJ2-3; D: .; V: TRBV25-1; DNA: TGTGCCAGCAGCGCCCCGAGACGGGGGAGGCCTGATACGCAGTATTTT; CDR3: CASSAPRRGRPDTQYF
size: .; J: TRBJ1-6; D: .; V: TRBV3-1/TRBV3-2; DNA: TGTGCCAGCAGAGGGGGGGGGTATAATTCACCCCTCCACTTT; CDR3: CASRGGGYNSPLHF
size: .; J: TRBJ1-5; D: TRBD1; V: TRBV19; DNA: TGTGCCAGTACCACCCCTTCGGGACAGGTTCAGCCCCAGCATTTT; CDR3: CASTTPSGQVQPQHF
size: .; J: TRBJ2-5; D: .; V: TRBV7-9; DNA: TGTGCCAGCAGCTTAGGCCGGGGGGCCTTCCAAGAGACCCAGTACTTC; CDR3: CASSLGRGAFQETQYF
size: .; J: TRBJ2-1; D: TRBD1; V: TRBV6-5; DNA: TGTGCCACCTTAGGACAGGGCATCTGGGGTGAGCAGTTCTTC; CDR3: CATLGQGIWGEQFF
size: few; J: TRBJ1-1; D: TRBD1; V: TRBV6-6; DNA: TGTGCCAGCAGGGACAGGGGGAACACTGAAGCTTTCTTT; CDR3: CASRDRGNTEAFF
size: .; J: TRBJ2-7; D: .; V: TRBV18; DNA: TGTGCCAGCTCAGGGGGCACCGAGCAGTACTTC; CDR3: CASSGGTEQYF
size: .; J: TRBJ2-4; D: TRBD2; V: TRBV11-2; DNA: TGTGCCAGCAGCTCGGTAGCGGGAGGGCTCATTCAGTACTTC; CDR3: CASSSVAGGLIQYF
size: .; J: TRBJ2-3; D: .; V: TRBV20-1; DNA: TGCAGTGCTAGACTTCTAGATACGCAGTATTTT; CDR3: CSARLLDTQYF
size: .; J: TRBJ1-5; D: .; V: TRBV11-2; DNA: TGTGCCAGCAGCTTAGATGGGAGGGGACCCAATCAGCCCCAGCATTTT; CDR3: CASSLDGRGPNQPQHF
size: once; J: TRBJ2-1; D: TRBD1; V: TRBV11-2; DNA: TGTGCCAGCAGACAGGGGATCAGTGAGCAGTTCTTC; CDR3: CASRQGISEQFF
size: .; J: TRBJ2-1; D: TRBD2; V: TRBV5-1; DNA: TGCGCCAGCAGCTCCGGGACTAGCGGGACCAATGAGCAGTTCTTC; CDR3: CASSSGTSGTNEQFF
size: .; J: TRBJ1-6; D: TRBD1; V: TRBV5-3; DNA: TGTGCCAGAAGCCCGGGACAGGGTCTGTCACCCCTCCACTTT; CDR3: CARSPGQGLSPLHF
size: .; J: TRBJ2-7; D: .; V: TRBV21-1; DNA: TGTGCCAGCAGCAAAGAGGCCCCAGGGCAGGCCCTATGGGGCGAGCAGTACTTC; CDR3: CASSKEAPGQALWGEQYF
size: .; J: TRBJ2-3; D: .; V: TRBV28; DNA: TGTGCCAGCAGCCCATCTTGGACTGGTGCAGATACGCAGTATTTT; CDR3: CASSPSWTGADTQYF
size: .; J: TRBJ2-5; D: .; V: TRBV19; DNA: TGTGCCAGTAGTGCCCCAGGGTATGAGACCCAGTACTTC; CDR3: CASSAPGYETQYF
size: .; J: TRBJ2-3; D: .; V: TRBV5-1; DNA: TGCGCCAGCAGCTTGGTAGCGGGCACAGATACGCAGTATTTT; CDR3: CASSLVAGTDTQYF
size: .; J: TRBJ2-2; D: TRBD1; V: TRBV2; DNA: TGTGCCAGCAGCCCGACAGGGGTTGACACCGGGGAGCTGTTTTTT; CDR3: CASSPTGVDTGELFF
size: .; J: TRBJ2-6; D: TRBD2; V: TRBV28; DNA: TGTGCCAGCACCCGGGAGGGGGTCGCTGGGGCCAACGTCCTGACTTTC; CDR3: CASTREGVAGANVLTF
size: .; J: TRBJ2-7; D: TRBD2; V: TRBV14; DNA: TGTGCCAGCAGCCACGAGCGGGGTGCCTACGAGCAGTACTTC; CDR3: CASSHERGAYEQYF